The 21 T cell receptor beta chains presented below share a single source sample, sequenced in a study of Ad26.COV2.S vaccination and SARS-CoV-2 variants. Treatment in this sample: some 20 received Ad26.COV2.S at low or high dose, single or two shots; several received placebo; per-sample allocation not given. Sample collection was performed on day 63 after the first vaccine or placebo injection. Sequenced by immunoSEQ multiplex PCR; TCRdb stores in-frame clones only, minus some. The sample lists 500,000 or so clones, roughly nine tenths occurring once. Here the sequenced sample was peripheral blood, taken in a trial of Ad26.COV2.S vaccine versus placebo. All receptors derive from a person aged 18-65 years who received the Ad26.COV2.S COVID-19 vaccine or a placebo.

The rearrangement uses TRBV5-4 and TRBJ2-5; D not certain. This CDR3 contains 13 residues. V was cut by 2 bases and J by 4 bases, with 9 bases left in between. Germline lookup yields CDR1 SGHNT and CDR2 YYREEE (reference sequence). CDR3 protein: CASSFRLGETQYF. CDR3 coding DNA: TGTGCCAGCAGCTTCCGGTTGGGAGAGACCCAGTACTTC.

For this clone: One junction end does not reproduce the germline sequence, and a read error may be involved. This sequence joins TRBV9 and TRBJ2-2, with 11 bases aligning to TRBD1. Per germline, CDR1 SGDLS and CDR2 YYNGEE. The CDR3 is 15 residues long. CDR3 in DNA: TGTGCCCGCAGCGGCGGGACAGGGGGGGCCGGGGAGCTGTTTTTT. Protein: CARSGGTGGAGELFF.

In DNA form, the CDR3 reads TGCGCCAGCAGTCAGGGACAGAACACTGAAGCTTTCTTT. It is translated as CASSQGQNTEAFF. The chain couples TRBV5-1 to TRBJ1-1, with D possibly TRBD1 on 6 matching bases. The V gene lost 5 bases and the J gene lost 1 base, with 9 bases spanning the gap. The germline gives CDR1 SGHRS, CDR2 YFSETQ. This CDR3 comprises 13 residues.

This clone appeared once. This CDR3 reads CASISGGAGETQYF. CDR3 nucleotides: TGTGCCAGCATATCAGGGGGGGCGGGAGAGACCCAGTACTTC. The rearrangement uses TRBV7-2 and TRBJ2-5; D could derive from TRBD1 or TRBD2 (7 bases each). The CDR3 covers 14 residues. The V end lost 7 bases, the J end lost 4 bases, and 16 bases lay between the germline ends. CDR1 is SGHTA, CDR2 FQGNSA, per germline.

The chain employs TRBV19 and TRBJ1-5; D unclear. Germline-derived CDR1 and CDR2 are LNHDA and SQIVND (reference sequence). V lost 0 bases and J lost 0, with 6 bases in between. This CDR3 has 15 residues. CDR3 nucleotides: TGTGCCAGTAGTATAGAGAGTTCTAGCAATCAGCCCCAGCATTTT. Its translation is CASSIESSSNQPQHF.

The chain employs TRBV5-1 and TRBJ2-1, with D perhaps TRBD2 (7 bases). V dropped 4 bases and J dropped 7 bases, with 18 bases sitting between them. The V gene's germline CDR1 is SGHRS and CDR2 YFSETQ. The CDR3 sequence is 15 residues long. In DNA, the CDR3 is TGCGCCAGCAGCCCTTCGGGGGGCGGTGGGAATGAGCAGTTCTTC. This gives the protein CASSPSGGGGNEQFF.

The chain employs TRBV6-5 and TRBJ2-7; TRBD2 is a possible D gene (6 bases). V was clipped by 0 bases and J by 2 bases, with 14 bases between them. The CDR3 length is 16 residues. The germline V gene encodes CDR1 MNHEY and CDR2 SVGAGI. In DNA form, the CDR3 reads TGTGCCAGCAGTTACTCGATAGCGGCAGGCCCCTACGAGCAGTACTTC. This translates into CASSYSIAAGPYEQYF.

V usage is TRBV15 and J usage is TRBJ2-3; 7 bases are shared with TRBD1. The CDR3 has 18 residues. Germline V gene sequence: CDR1 LNHNV, CDR2 YYDKDF (reference sequence). V gave up 0 bases and J gave up 2 bases; unmatched junction bases: 11. Here the CDR3 DNA reads TGTGCCACCAGCAGAGAGAAACAGGGGCCCCTAGTCACAGATACGCAGTATTTT. This codes for CATSREKQGPLVTDTQYF.

V and J are TRBV6-6 and TRBJ1-2; the D gene is possibly TRBD1 (5 bases). The CDR3 sequence is 12 residues long. V was cut by 7 bases and J by 7 bases, with 13 bases left in between. Germline-derived CDR1 and CDR2 are MNHNY and SVGAGI (reference sequence). The CDR3 DNA reads TGTGCCAGCACTGAGGGGATTCGTGGCTACACCTTC. The encoded protein is CASTEGIRGYTF.

This chain's CDR3 is CASSGTAKYGGELFF. DNA of the CDR3: TGTGCCAGCAGCGGGACAGCCAAGTACGGCGGGGAGCTGTTTTTT. The chain is built from TRBV5-5 and TRBJ2-2, with 7 bases identical to TRBD1. Germline CDR1 SGHKS, CDR2 YYEKEE (reference sequence). CDR3 length: 15 residues. With 4 bases clipped from V and 7 bases from J, the junction kept 10 bases outside the gene matches.

Notes on this clone: Other DNA sequences from this sample encode an identical CDR3 as well. V usage is TRBV2 and J usage is TRBJ2-7; D may be TRBD1 (6 bases). CDR3 length: 14 residues. Trimming cost V 6 bases and J 0 bases, with 12 bases left between them. The germline V gene has CDR1 SNHLY and CDR2 FYNNEI. The CDR3, as DNA: TGTGCCAGCAGAGAACAGGGCCCCTCCTACGAGCAGTACTTC. Protein sequence: CASREQGPSYEQYF.

The genes are TRBV6-5 and TRBJ2-2; 7 positions agree with TRBD1. Germline assignment: CDR1 MNHEY and CDR2 SVGAGI. The junction had 1 base not matched to a gene; V was cut back by 6 bases and J by 0 bases. This CDR3 spans 14 amino acids. This chain's CDR3 is CASSGQANTGELFF. The DNA of the CDR3 is TGTGCCAGCAGCGGACAGGCGAACACCGGGGAGCTGTTTTTT.

This chain links TRBV20-1 with TRBJ1-1; D not resolved. The CDR3 totals 11 residues. Trimming cost V 0 bases and J 11 bases, with 10 bases left between them. Per the germline V gene, CDR1 is DFQATT and CDR2 is SNEGSKA (reference sequence). The chain's CDR3 is CSAREVSSAFF. Here the CDR3 DNA reads TGCAGTGCTAGAGAGGTCAGTTCGGCTTTCTTT.

The chain recombines TRBV27 with TRBJ1-1, with D tentatively TRBD1 (5 bases). CDR1 MNHEY and CDR2 SMNVEV come from the germline V gene (reference sequence). V lost 5 bases and J 8 bases, leaving 12 bases between the germline ends. This CDR3 contains 12 residues. CDR3 sequence reads: CASSIPGREAFF. Written as DNA, the CDR3 is TGTGCCAGCAGTATTCCGGGACGGGAAGCTTTCTTT.

The chain recombines TRBV30 with TRBJ1-2; D perhaps matches TRBD1 (5 bases). The germline V gene encodes CDR1 GTSNPN and CDR2 SVGIG (reference sequence). V lost 5 bases, J lost 4 bases, and 14 bases lay in between. The CDR3 extends over 13 amino acids. DNA for the CDR3: TGTGCCTGGTCCAGGGCAGGGACCTATGGCTACACCTTC. It encodes CAWSRAGTYGYTF.

CDR3 sequence (DNA): TGTGCCAGCAGTGAATTTCTGGGGGGCAGGGCTGGAGATACGCAGTATTTT. Its translation is CASSEFLGGRAGDTQYF. The chain combines TRBV6-1 with TRBJ2-3, with D perhaps given as TRBD1 or TRBD2 (6 bases each). V lost 2 bases and J 5 bases, leaving 20 bases between the germline ends. CDR1 is MNHNS, CDR2 SASEGT, per germline. This CDR3 contains 17 residues.

In this sample, this clone turned up once. V is TRBV6-5 and J is TRBJ2-1; D may be TRBD2 (6 bases). The CDR3 is 14 amino acids. V was shortened by 6 bases and J by 6 bases, with 15 bases between the two germline ends. Germline CDR1 MNHEY, CDR2 SVGAGI. The CDR3 sequence: CASSPVGGSNEQFF. In DNA form, the CDR3 reads TGTGCCAGCAGCCCCGTGGGGGGAAGCAATGAGCAGTTCTTC.

The chain couples TRBV6-1 to TRBJ2-7, with 9 bases fitting TRBD2. V trimming: 4 bases; J trimming: 7 bases; junction bases outside the gene matches: 8. This CDR3 comprises 14 residues. Germline V CDR1 and CDR2: MNHNS, SASEGT. CDR3 coding DNA: TGTGCCAGCAGTGCGACTAGCGGTTCAAGGGAGCAGTACTTC. Translating gives CASSATSGSREQYF.

This rearrangement joins TRBV4-1 to TRBJ2-1; D might be TRBD1 (5 bases). The V gene's germline CDR1 is MGHRA and CDR2 YSYEKL. The CDR3 is 15 amino acids. V lost 1 base and J 7 bases, leaving 14 bases between the germline ends. The CDR3 reads CASSQGPTQGNEQFF. In DNA form, the CDR3 reads TGCGCCAGCAGCCAAGGGCCAACTCAGGGAAATGAGCAGTTCTTC.

The genes are TRBV19 and TRBJ1-4, with D perhaps TRBD1 (5 bases). Germline V gene lookup returns CDR1 LNHDA and CDR2 SQIVND (reference sequence). With 10 bases removed from V and 4 bases from J, the gap between germline ends came to 13 bases. The CDR3 covers 13 residues. Here the CDR3 reads CATKGTGNEKLFF. CDR3 nucleotide sequence: TGTGCCACCAAAGGGACGGGTAATGAAAAACTGTTTTTT.

This rearrangement joins TRBV4-1 to TRBJ2-7; TRBD2 agrees at 12 bases. Germline assignment: CDR1 MGHRA and CDR2 YSYEKL. The CDR3 has 18 residues. The V gene end was trimmed by 1 base and the J gene end by 2 bases; junction bases not matched to a gene: 9. CDR3 coding DNA: TGCGCCAGCAGCCAAGCCGTGCGGCTAGCGGGAGGGACCTACGAGCAGTACTTC. This sequence encodes CASSQAVRLAGGTYEQYF.